What follows is one T cell receptor beta chain and its context. Clones were read by immunoSEQ multiplex PCR, and TCRdb kept only the in-frame ones, dropping some. The data show approximately 140,000 clones, less than 95% seen once. The data stem from a study of cytotoxic CD8 clonotypes in ibrutinib-treated CLL. Study summary: Response sampling took place at median around 12 months of treatment, range 6 to 36.

Trimming removed 2 bases at V and 6 bases at J, with 5 bases between. Germline V gives CDR1 SGHRS, CDR2 YFSETQ. The CDR3 consists of 11 residues. The chain uses TRBV5-1 and TRBJ1-2; the D is unclear. This sequence was found in a human donor with chronic lymphocytic leukemia. The sequenced sample was PBMCs, obtained after 12 months of ibrutinib treatment. In nucleotides, the CDR3 is TGCGCCAGCAGCTTAAATAATGGCTACACCTTC. Protein sequence: CASSLNNGYTF. Combining the CDR3 with reference TRBV5-1 and TRBJ1-2 gives the whole variable domain KAGVTQTPRYLIKTRGQQVTLSCSPISGHRSVSWYQQTPGQGLQFLFEYFSETQRNKGNFPGRFSGRQFSNSRSEMNVSTLELGDSALYLCASSLNNGYTFGSGTRLTVV.